What follows are 17 T cell receptor beta chains derived from one specimen sequenced in a study of spatial heterogeneity in lung cancer. The time point is: blood at routine non-recurrence follow-up after resection. MiXCR was run by TCRdb on the 5' RACE reads, yielding one entry per CDR3 protein. The data hold nearly 95,000 distinct CDR3 sequences, with roughly a fifth observed a single time. The specimen was PBMCs, collected at follow-up. The receptor source for this set is a male donor with early-stage non-small cell lung cancer.

In its sample, this clonotype was seen many times. The chain uses TRBV2 and TRBJ2-1; D may be TRBD2 (5 bases). Germline V gene data show CDR1 as SNHLY and CDR2 as FYNNEI. There are 15 residues in the CDR3. Trimming cost V 6 bases and J 4 bases, with 16 bases left between them. The CDR3 sequence: CASSPDYTNYNEQFF. The CDR3 DNA is TGTGCCAGCAGCCCAGACTACACTAATTACAATGAGCAGTTCTTC.

The J gene is TRBJ2-2, the V gene TRBV12-3 or TRBV12-4; 9 nucleotides agree with TRBD1. Trimming removed 7 bases from V and 2 bases from J; junction bases left unmatched: 5. This CDR3 comprises 15 residues. The CDR3 sequence: CASTRTGVNTGELFF. The CDR3 DNA is TGTGCCAGCACCAGGACAGGGGTTAACACCGGGGAGCTGTTTTTT.

This clonotype was detected only a few times. The chain employs TRBV9 and TRBJ1-5; D call uncertain. This CDR3 has 15 residues. Per germline, CDR1 SGDLS and CDR2 YYNGEE. V was clipped by 2 bases and J by 0 bases, with 9 bases between them. Here the CDR3 DNA reads TGTGCCAGCAGCGTCGGGGATGTTAGCAATCAGCCCCAGCATTTT. It encodes CASSVGDVSNQPQHF.

The table lists this clonotype with a few counts. The CDR3 spells CASSVGPGYTDTQYF. For the CDR3, the DNA is TGTGCCAGCAGCGTAGGACCGGGATACACAGATACGCAGTATTTT. The chain uses TRBV9 and TRBJ2-3; a possible D gene is TRBD2 (5 bases). Trimming stripped 0 bases from V and 2 bases from J, with 10 bases between. CDR1 is SGDLS, CDR2 YYNGEE, per germline. The CDR3 sequence is 15 residues long.

This clonotype turned up a few times. This chain uses TRBV7-6 with TRBJ1-3; D is unresolved. The CDR3 is 16 residues long. The V gene lost 1 base and the J gene lost 0 bases, with 10 bases spanning the gap. Germline V gene lookup returns CDR1 SGHVS and CDR2 FNYEAQ. CDR3 residues: CASSLGERYSGNTIYF. The CDR3 DNA reads as TGTGCCAGCAGCTTAGGAGAACGGTACTCTGGAAACACCATATATTTT.

A few counts support this clonotype. The chain joins TRBV15 to TRBJ2-1; D remains unclear. Germline CDR1 and CDR2: LNHNV and YYDKDF (reference sequence). This CDR3 region has 13 residues. Trimming took off 0 bases at V and 9 bases at J, with 9 bases between the two ends. CDR3 nucleotide sequence: TGTGCCACCAGCAGAGATATGGGCGGTGAGCAGTTCTTC. Its translation is CATSRDMGGEQFF.

The chain links TRBV6-2 or TRBV6-3 to TRBJ2-1, with D perhaps given as TRBD1 or TRBD2 (5 bases each). Germline V gene data show CDR1 as MNHEY and CDR2 as SVGEGT. The CDR3 has 16 residues. V gave up 6 bases and J gave up 0 bases, with 15 bases separating them. This chain's CDR3 is CASSLGDESSYNEQFF. The CDR3 region has the DNA TGTGCCAGCAGCCTAGGGGACGAGAGCTCCTACAATGAGCAGTTCTTC.

This clonotype counts as medium-sized. The chain employs TRBV12-3 or TRBV12-4 and TRBJ2-1; D is undetermined. The CDR3 is 11 residues long. V shed 2 bases and J shed 9 bases, with 5 bases lying between them. The CDR3 protein is CASSLKGEQFF. Here the CDR3 DNA reads TGTGCCAGCAGTTTAAAGGGTGAGCAGTTCTTC.

This clonotype showed up just a few times. The CDR3 protein is CASSLPGEAGQPQHF. In DNA, the CDR3 is TGTGCCAGCAGTTTACCGGGGGAGGCCGGTCAGCCCCAGCATTTT. The chain links TRBV28 to TRBJ1-5, with a tentative D call TRBD1 (5 bases). The CDR3 is 15 amino acids. In germline, CDR1 is MDHEN, CDR2 SYDVKM. Trimming took 2 bases from V and 6 from J, leaving 14 bases between them.

This clonotype occurred a few times. The gene calls are TRBV7-2 and TRBJ2-5, with D possibly matching TRBD1 (6 bases). Germline loops: CDR1 SGHTA, CDR2 FQGNSA. V lost 5 bases to trimming and J lost 4 bases, with 14 bases between them. The CDR3 loop spans 14 amino acids. CDR3 loop: CASSLTGPSETQYF. The CDR3 DNA reads TGTGCCAGCAGCCTTACAGGGCCCTCAGAGACCCAGTACTTC.

This clonotype was seen more than once but under ten times. V and J are TRBV5-1 and TRBJ2-1; D may match TRBD1 or TRBD2 (5 bases each). The germline V gene encodes CDR1 SGHRS and CDR2 YFSETQ. CDR3 size: 15 residues. V lost 7 bases and J 0 bases, leaving 14 bases between the germline ends. CDR3 bases: TGCGCCAGCGGGGACGTCCTAAGCTCCTACAATGAGCAGTTCTTC. It is translated as CASGDVLSSYNEQFF. The complete variable domain, with remaining parts taken from reference TRBV5-1 and TRBJ2-1, reads KAGVTQTPRYLIKTRGQQVTLSCSPISGHRSVSWYQQTPGQGLQFLFEYFSETQRNKGNFPGRFSGRQFSNSRSEMNVSTLELGDSALYLCASGDVLSSYNEQFFGPGTRLTVL.

This clonotype has only a few counts. The genes are TRBV5-1 and TRBJ2-5, with 12 bases matching TRBD2. Per the germline V gene, CDR1 is SGHRS and CDR2 is YFSETQ. CDR3 length equals 15 residues. V trimming: 5 bases; J trimming: 5 bases; junction bases outside the gene matches: 7. In nucleotides, the CDR3 is TGCGCCAGCAGTTTAGGACTAGCGGGGTCCGAGACCCAGTACTTC. Protein: CASSLGLAGSETQYF.

The chain is built from TRBV6-5 and TRBJ2-1, with 8 nucleotides matching TRBD1. This CDR3 contains 13 residues. Trimming took 5 bases from V and 5 from J; bases not matched to a gene: 2. Per germline, CDR1 MNHEY and CDR2 SVGAGI. CDR3 nucleotides: TGTGCCAGCAGTCAGGACAGGGACAATGAGCAGTTCTTC. Amino acid sequence: CASSQDRDNEQFF.

This clonotype occurred many times. V and J are TRBV23-1 and TRBJ2-3; 11 nucleotides agree with TRBD1. TRBV23-1 has ORF status, its function being uncertain. This CDR3 is 18 amino acids long. V gave up 1 base and J gave up 2 bases; unmatched junction bases: 8. CDR3 in DNA: TGCGCCAGCAGTCAATGTTCAGGACAGGGGGCGATCACAGATACGCAGTATTTT. Protein product: CASSQCSGQGAITDTQYF.

In its sample, this clonotype was seen many times. CDR3 DNA: TGTGCCAGCAGTTACCCCACCGACAGCGGGCATGACCAGTACTTC. It codes for CASSYPTDSGHDQYF. J is TRBJ2-5 and V is TRBV6-2 or TRBV6-3; D possibly corresponds to TRBD2 (6 bases). Germline V CDR1 and CDR2: MNHEY, SVGEGT. V was cut by 2 bases and J by 10 bases, with 20 bases left in between. There are 15 residues in the CDR3.

This sequence joins TRBV5-1 and TRBJ1-1; no reliable D call. V was trimmed by 5 bases and J by 1 base, leaving 18 bases between them. The germline gives CDR1 SGHRS, CDR2 YFSETQ. This CDR3 is 16 amino acids long. The CDR3 region has the DNA TGCGCCAGCAGAACGCAAGCATGGACCGAGAACACTGAAGCTTTCTTT. Its protein is CASRTQAWTENTEAFF.

This clonotype was seen only a few times. This chain joins TRBV27 and TRBJ2-3; D ambiguous. This CDR3 has 15 residues. Deletions cut 8 bases from V and 4 bases from J, with 19 bases between. Germline CDR1 is MNHEY and CDR2 is SMNVEV (reference sequence). The CDR3 DNA is TGTGCCAGCGATAGGCTGCCACACACCCCAGATACGCAGTATTTT. This encodes CASDRLPHTPDTQYF.